These 11 T cell receptor beta chains originate from one sample sequenced in a study of CD8 T cells in ankylosing spondylitis (TCRdb year 2017). Library creation used 5' RACE. The sample was run on an Illumina HiSeq 2500. TCRdb reworked the public reads: Q25 trimming with fastp, MiXCR clone assembly, productive beta chains retained. CDR3 protein duplicates are merged, each entry listing the most common genes and DNA. In all, the sample holds 150,000 to 200,000 distinct CDR3 sequences, and around 13% of those were seen once. Together, the top ten hold more than 9.5% of the sample. Material for sequencing was blood, either unsorted or a sorted T cell fraction (not recorded which). All receptors come from a female donor with ankylosing spondylitis or in good health (not recorded which).

This clonotype occurred a few times. The chain employs TRBV7-9 and TRBJ2-7, with D perhaps TRBD2 (6 bases). The V gene lost 5 bases and the J gene lost 1 base, with 12 bases spanning the gap. The CDR3 spans 14 residues. The germline CDR1 and CDR2 sequences are SEHNR and FQNEAQ (reference sequence). The CDR3 region is CASSPPGLSYEQYF. The CDR3 bases are TGTGCCAGCAGCCCACCGGGACTTTCCTACGAGCAGTACTTC. The whole variable domain, remainder taken from reference TRBV7-9 and TRBJ2-7, is DTGVSQNPRHKITKRGQNVTFRCDPISEHNRLYWYRQTLGQGPEFLTYFQNEAQLEKSRLLSDRFSAERPKGSFSTLEIQRTEQGDSAMYLCASSPPGLSYEQYFGPGTRLTVT.

In its sample, this clonotype was seen many times. The chain recombines TRBV9 with TRBJ2-1, with D tentatively TRBD1 (5 bases). The germline V gene encodes CDR1 SGDLS and CDR2 YYNGEE. The CDR3 length is 11 residues. Deletions cut 4 bases from V and 8 bases from J, with 7 bases between. The CDR3: CASSRGHEQFF. CDR3 bases: TGTGCCAGCAGCAGGGGCCATGAGCAGTTCTTC.

This clonotype was seen at least ten times. The V and J genes are TRBV28 and TRBJ2-2; perhaps TRBD2 as D (6 bases). This CDR3 has 15 residues. Germline assignment: CDR1 MDHEN and CDR2 SYDVKM. The V and J ends lost 7 bases and 0 bases respectively, with 12 bases between them. The CDR3 loop reads CASIGGTANTGELFF. The CDR3 coding sequence is TGTGCCAGCATCGGGGGAACGGCGAACACCGGGGAGCTGTTTTTT.

This clonotype was found many times. This chain uses TRBV29-1 with TRBJ1-5; D might be TRBD1 (5 bases). Germline CDR1 and CDR2: SQVTM and ANQGSEA. This CDR3 has 14 amino acids. Trimming took 5 bases from V and 4 from J, leaving 15 bases between them. CDR3: CSVKTAGFNQPQHF. The CDR3 DNA sequence: TGCAGCGTTAAGACAGCCGGCTTTAATCAGCCCCAGCATTTT.

This clonotype was recorded many times. The V and J genes are TRBV20-1 and TRBJ1-5, with 8 bases identical to TRBD1. There are 14 residues in the CDR3. Germline V CDR1 and CDR2: DFQATT, SNEGSKA (reference sequence). The ends lost 5 bases at V and 2 bases at J; junction bases unmatched: 5. CDR3 residues: CSAEPGQGNQPQHF. Here the CDR3 DNA reads TGCAGTGCTGAACCGGGACAGGGCAATCAGCCCCAGCATTTT.

This clonotype was detected ten times or more. This chain connects TRBV5-1 to TRBJ2-1; possibly TRBD1 or TRBD2 for D (5 bases each). Trimming shortened V by 2 bases and J by 8 bases, and 14 bases separated the two germline ends. Germline-derived CDR1 and CDR2 are SGHRS and YFSETQ. The CDR3 covers 14 residues. The CDR3 is CASSFRDVADEQFF. In nucleotides, the CDR3 is TGCGCCAGCAGCTTCCGGGACGTCGCCGATGAGCAGTTCTTC. The whole variable domain, remainder taken from reference TRBV5-1 and TRBJ2-1, is KAGVTQTPRYLIKTRGQQVTLSCSPISGHRSVSWYQQTPGQGLQFLFEYFSETQRNKGNFPGRFSGRQFSNSRSEMNVSTLELGDSALYLCASSFRDVADEQFFGPGTRLTVL.

The table lists this clonotype with many counts. The rearrangement links TRBV27 to TRBJ2-2; D is ambiguous. Germline CDR1 and CDR2: MNHEY and SMNVEV (reference sequence). Trimming pared 7 bases from V and 7 bases from J, leaving 19 bases between. The CDR3 runs 15 residues. The CDR3 region has the DNA TGTGCCAGCACCCTGGGTCCCCCTAAGGTCGGGGAGCTGTTTTTT. This sequence encodes CASTLGPPKVGELFF.

This clonotype has ten or more counts. V usage is TRBV5-1 and J usage is TRBJ2-1; D gene unclear. The CDR3 loop spans 13 amino acids. Per germline, CDR1 SGHRS and CDR2 YFSETQ. Trimming pared 0 bases from V and 5 bases from J, leaving 6 bases between. In nucleotides, the CDR3 is TGCGCCAGCAGCTTGGGGTGGGACAATGAGCAGTTCTTC. It specifies CASSLGWDNEQFF.

This clonotype was seen only a few times. The chain uses TRBV19 and TRBJ1-1; 9 bases are shared with TRBD1. In germline, CDR1 is LNHDA, CDR2 SQIVND (reference sequence). V was clipped by 6 bases and J by 2 bases; unmatched bases: 4. The CDR3 loop spans 14 amino acids. The CDR3 sequence: CASSRQGGNTEAFF. CDR3 in DNA: TGTGCCAGTAGCCGACAGGGGGGCAACACTGAAGCTTTCTTT. Together with reference TRBV19 and TRBJ1-1, the CDR3 gives the full variable domain: DGGITQSPKYLFRKEGQNVTLSCEQNLNHDAMYWYRQDPGQGLRLIYYSQIVNDFQKGDIAEGYSVSREKKESFPLTVTSAQKNPTAFYLCASSRQGGNTEAFFGQGTRLTVV.

This clonotype appeared many times. The J gene is TRBJ1-1, the V gene TRBV6-1; no clear D. CDR3 length equals 14 residues. Trimming left V 2 bases short and J 1 base short, with 8 bases between. Germline V gene lookup returns CDR1 MNHNS and CDR2 SASEGT. The CDR3 nucleotides are TGTGCCAGCAGTGAATTTTTGGGGAACACTGAAGCTTTCTTT. Translation gives CASSEFLGNTEAFF.

This clonotype has only a few counts. The chain carries TRBV30 and TRBJ2-5; D not certain. From germline, CDR1 is GTSNPN and CDR2 SVGIG (reference sequence). This CDR3 comprises 11 residues. V dropped 1 base and J dropped 5 bases, with 5 bases sitting between them. The CDR3 protein is CAWSGAETQYF. The DNA for the CDR3 is TGTGCCTGGAGTGGGGCCGAGACCCAGTACTTC.